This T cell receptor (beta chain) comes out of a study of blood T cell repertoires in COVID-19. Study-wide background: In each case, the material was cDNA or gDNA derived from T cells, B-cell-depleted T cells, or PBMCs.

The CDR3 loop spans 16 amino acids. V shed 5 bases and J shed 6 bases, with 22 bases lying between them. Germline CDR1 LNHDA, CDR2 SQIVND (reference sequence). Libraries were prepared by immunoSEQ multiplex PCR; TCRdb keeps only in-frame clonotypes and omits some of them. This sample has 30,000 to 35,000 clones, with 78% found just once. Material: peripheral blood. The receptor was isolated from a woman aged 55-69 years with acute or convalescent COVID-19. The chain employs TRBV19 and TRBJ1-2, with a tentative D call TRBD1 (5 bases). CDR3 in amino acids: CASSPAFRGSVNGYTF. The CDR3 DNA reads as TGTGCCAGTAGTCCCGCTTTTAGGGGAAGTGTGAATGGCTACACCTTC.